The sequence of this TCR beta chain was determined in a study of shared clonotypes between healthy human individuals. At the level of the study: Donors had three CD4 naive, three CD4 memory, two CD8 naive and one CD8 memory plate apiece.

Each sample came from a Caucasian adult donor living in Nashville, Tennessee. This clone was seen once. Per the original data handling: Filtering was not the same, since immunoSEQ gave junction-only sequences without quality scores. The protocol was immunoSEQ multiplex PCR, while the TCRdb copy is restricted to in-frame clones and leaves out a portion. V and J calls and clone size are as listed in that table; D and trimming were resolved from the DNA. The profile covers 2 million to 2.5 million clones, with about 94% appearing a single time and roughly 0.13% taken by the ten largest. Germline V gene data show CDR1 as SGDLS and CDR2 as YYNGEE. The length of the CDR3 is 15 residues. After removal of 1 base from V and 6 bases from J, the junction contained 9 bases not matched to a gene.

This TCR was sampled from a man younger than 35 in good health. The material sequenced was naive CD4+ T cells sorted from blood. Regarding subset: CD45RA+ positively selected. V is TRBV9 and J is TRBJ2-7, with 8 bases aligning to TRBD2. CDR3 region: CASSVRPAGDSEQYF. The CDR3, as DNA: TGTGCCAGCAGCGTACGTCCAGCGGGAGATAGCGAGCAGTACTTC.